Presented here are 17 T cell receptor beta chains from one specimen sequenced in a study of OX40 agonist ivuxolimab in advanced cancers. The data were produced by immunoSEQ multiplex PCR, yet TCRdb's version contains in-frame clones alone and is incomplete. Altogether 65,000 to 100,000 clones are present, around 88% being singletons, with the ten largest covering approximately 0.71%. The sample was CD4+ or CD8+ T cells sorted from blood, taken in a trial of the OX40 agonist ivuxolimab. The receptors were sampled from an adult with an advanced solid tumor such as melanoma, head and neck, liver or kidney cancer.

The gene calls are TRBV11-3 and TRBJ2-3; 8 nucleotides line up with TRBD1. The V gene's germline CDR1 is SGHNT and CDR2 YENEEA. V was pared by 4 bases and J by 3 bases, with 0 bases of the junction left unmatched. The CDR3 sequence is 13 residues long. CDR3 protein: CASSYRGTDTQYF. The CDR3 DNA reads TGTGCCAGCAGCTACAGGGGGACAGATACGCAGTATTTT.

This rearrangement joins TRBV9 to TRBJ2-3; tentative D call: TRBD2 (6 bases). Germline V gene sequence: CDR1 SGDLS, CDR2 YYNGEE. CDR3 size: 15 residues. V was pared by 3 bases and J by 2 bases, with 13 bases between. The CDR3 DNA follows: TGTGCCAGCAGCGGCTACGGGACTCTCACAGATACGCAGTATTTT. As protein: CASSGYGTLTDTQYF.

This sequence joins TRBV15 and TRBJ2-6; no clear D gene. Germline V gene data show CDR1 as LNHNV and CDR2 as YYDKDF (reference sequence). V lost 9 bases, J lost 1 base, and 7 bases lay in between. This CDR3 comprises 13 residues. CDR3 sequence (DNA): TGTGCCACAACGCAATCTGGGGCCAACGTCCTGACTTTC. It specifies CATTQSGANVLTF.

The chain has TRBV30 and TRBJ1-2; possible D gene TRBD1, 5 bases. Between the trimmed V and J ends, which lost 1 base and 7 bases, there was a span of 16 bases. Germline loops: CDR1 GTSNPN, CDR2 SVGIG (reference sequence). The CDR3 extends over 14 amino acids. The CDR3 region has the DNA TGTGCCTGGAGTGCCCGGGGGGGTCCTGTTGGCTACACCTTC. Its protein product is CAWSARGGPVGYTF.

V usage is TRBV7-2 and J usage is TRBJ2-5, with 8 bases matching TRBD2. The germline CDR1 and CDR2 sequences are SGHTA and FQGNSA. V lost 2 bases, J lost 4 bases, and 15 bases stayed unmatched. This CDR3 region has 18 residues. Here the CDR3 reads CASSLRFPGLVFGETQYF. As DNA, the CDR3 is TGTGCCAGCAGCTTAAGGTTCCCGGGACTAGTGTTCGGAGAGACCCAGTACTTC.

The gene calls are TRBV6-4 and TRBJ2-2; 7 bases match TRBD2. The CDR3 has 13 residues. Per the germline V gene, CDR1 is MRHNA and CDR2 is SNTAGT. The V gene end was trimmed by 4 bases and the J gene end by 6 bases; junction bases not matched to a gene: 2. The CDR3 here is CASSATSPGELFF. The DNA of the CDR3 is TGTGCCAGCAGTGCGACTAGCCCCGGGGAGCTGTTTTTT.

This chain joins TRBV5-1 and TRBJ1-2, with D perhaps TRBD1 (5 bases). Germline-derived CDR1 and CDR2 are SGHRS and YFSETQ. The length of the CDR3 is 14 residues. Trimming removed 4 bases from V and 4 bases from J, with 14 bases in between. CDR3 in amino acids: CASSPGGTGYGYTF. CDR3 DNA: TGCGCCAGCAGCCCCGGGGGGACTGGCTATGGCTACACCTTC.

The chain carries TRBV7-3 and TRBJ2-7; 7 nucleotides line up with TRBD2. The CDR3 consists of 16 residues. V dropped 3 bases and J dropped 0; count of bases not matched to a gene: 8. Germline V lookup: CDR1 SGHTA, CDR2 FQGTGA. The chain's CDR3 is CASSFTSDQSSYEQYF. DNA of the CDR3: TGTGCCAGCAGCTTCACTAGCGACCAAAGCTCCTACGAGCAGTACTTC.

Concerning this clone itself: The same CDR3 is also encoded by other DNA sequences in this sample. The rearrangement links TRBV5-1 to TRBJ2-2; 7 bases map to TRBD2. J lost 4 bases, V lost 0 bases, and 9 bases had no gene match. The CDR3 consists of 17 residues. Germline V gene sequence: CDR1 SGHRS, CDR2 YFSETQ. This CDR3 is CASSLEGRGRITGELFF. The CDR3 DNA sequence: TGCGCCAGCAGCTTGGAGGGGCGGGGGAGGATCACCGGGGAGCTGTTTTTT. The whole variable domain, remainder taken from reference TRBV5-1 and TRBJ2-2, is KAGVTQTPRYLIKTRGQQVTLSCSPISGHRSVSWYQQTPGQGLQFLFEYFSETQRNKGNFPGRFSGRQFSNSRSEMNVSTLELGDSALYLCASSLEGRGRITGELFFGEGSRLTVL.

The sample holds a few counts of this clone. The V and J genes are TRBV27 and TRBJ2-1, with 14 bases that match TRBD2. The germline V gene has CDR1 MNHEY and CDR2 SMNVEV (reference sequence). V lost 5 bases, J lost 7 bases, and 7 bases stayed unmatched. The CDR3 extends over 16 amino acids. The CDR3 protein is CASSLGTSGSWNEQFF. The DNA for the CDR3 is TGTGCCAGCAGTCTGGGGACTAGCGGGAGTTGGAATGAGCAGTTCTTC.

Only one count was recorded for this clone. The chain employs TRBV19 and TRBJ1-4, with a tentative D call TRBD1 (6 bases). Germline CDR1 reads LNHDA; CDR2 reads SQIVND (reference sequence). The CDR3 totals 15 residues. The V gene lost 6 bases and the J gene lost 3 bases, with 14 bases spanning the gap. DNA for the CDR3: TGTGCCAGTAGACTTATGGACAGTTCTAATGAAAAACTGTTTTTT. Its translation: CASRLMDSSNEKLFF.

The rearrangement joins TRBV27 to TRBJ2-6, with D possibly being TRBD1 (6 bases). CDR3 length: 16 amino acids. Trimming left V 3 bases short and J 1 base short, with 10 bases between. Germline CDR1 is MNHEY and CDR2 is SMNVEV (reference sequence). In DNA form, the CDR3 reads TGTGCCAGCAGTTTTAGGGGGTCTTCTGGGGCCAACGTCCTGACTTTC. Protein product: CASSFRGSSGANVLTF.

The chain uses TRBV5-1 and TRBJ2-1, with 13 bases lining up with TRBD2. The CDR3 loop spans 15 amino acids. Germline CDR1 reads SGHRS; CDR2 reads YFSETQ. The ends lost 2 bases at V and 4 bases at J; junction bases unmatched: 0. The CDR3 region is CASSLLAGGYNEQFF. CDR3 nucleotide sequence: TGCGCCAGCAGCTTACTAGCGGGAGGGTACAATGAGCAGTTCTTC.

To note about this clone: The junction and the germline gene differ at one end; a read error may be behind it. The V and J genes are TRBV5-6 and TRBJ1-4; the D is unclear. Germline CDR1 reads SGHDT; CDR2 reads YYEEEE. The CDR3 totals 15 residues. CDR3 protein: CASGLTRVTNEKLFF. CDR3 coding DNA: TGTGCCAGCGGCTTAACCCGGGTTACTAATGAAAAACTGTTTTTT.

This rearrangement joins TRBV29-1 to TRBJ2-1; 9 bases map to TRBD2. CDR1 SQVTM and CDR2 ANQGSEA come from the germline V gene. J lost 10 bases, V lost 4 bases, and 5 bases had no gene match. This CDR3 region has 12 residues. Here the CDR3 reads CSVAWREGEQFF. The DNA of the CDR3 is TGCAGCGTTGCCTGGCGGGAGGGGGAGCAGTTCTTC.

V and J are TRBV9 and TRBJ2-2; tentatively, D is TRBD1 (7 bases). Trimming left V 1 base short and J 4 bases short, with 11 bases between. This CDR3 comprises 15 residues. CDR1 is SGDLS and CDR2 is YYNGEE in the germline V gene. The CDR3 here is CASSVSEGATGELFF. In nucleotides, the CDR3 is TGTGCCAGCAGCGTATCGGAGGGGGCCACCGGGGAGCTGTTTTTT.

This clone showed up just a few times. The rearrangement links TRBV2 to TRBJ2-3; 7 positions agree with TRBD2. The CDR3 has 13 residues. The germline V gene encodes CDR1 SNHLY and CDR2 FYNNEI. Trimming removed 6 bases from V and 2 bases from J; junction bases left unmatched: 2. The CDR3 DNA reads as TGTGCCAGCAGGGGGGACTACACAGATACGCAGTATTTT. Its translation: CASRGDYTDTQYF.